This entry concerns a single T cell receptor beta chain. No antigen is known for it. The time point here: late sampling 161 to 241 days after vaccination in three convalescent patients. Treatment here: roughly 10-day PBMC culture with coronavirus spike peptide pools or control peptides (ViraFEST assay). Wells that each held 1.5 million to 2 million PBMCs were cultured with around 9.9 IU/ml IL-2 and 10 ug/ml peptide pools. Oncomine TCR Beta short-read sequencing was applied to DNA from cultured CD4+ T cells. Using its own MiXCR run on the PCR reads, TCRdb lists one record per CDR3 protein. This sample yields roughly 24,000 distinct CDR3 sequences, of which about 35% are seen a single time; 8.6% belongs to the top ten. This sample stems from a study of vaccination and CD4 T cells after COVID-19. Study summary: Investigators sampled a few convalescent patients at day 14 and days 161 to 241 post-vaccination. Overlapping spike pools from SARS-CoV-2 and HCoV-NL63, HCoV-OC43 and HCoV-229E served as culture stimuli.

This material consisted of CD4+ T cells from blood, cultured in vitro, taken about 7 months after SARS-CoV-2 vaccination. This clonotype was obtained from a human donor who had recovered from COVID-19.

The CDR3 protein is CATSRGGSYEQYF. The CDR3 region has the DNA TGTGCCACCAGCAGAGGGGGTAGTTACGAGCAGTACTTC. V and J are TRBV15 and TRBJ2-7; D gene uncertain. V gave up 1 base and J gave up 4 bases, with 8 bases separating them. CDR3 length: 13 amino acids. Germline V gene lookup returns CDR1 LNHNV and CDR2 YYDKDF (reference sequence).